The 6 T cell receptor beta chains in this list originate from one sample, sequenced in a study of CD8 T cells in Susac syndrome. When the RNA was reverse transcribed, random hexamers were used with an input of roughly 0.45 to 1 ug. MiXCR was run by TCRdb on the immunoSEQ multiplex PCR reads, yielding one entry per CDR3 protein. The data contain approximately 160,000 distinct CDR3 sequences, around 93% of them singletons. The sequenced sample consisted of CD4+ T cells from PBMCs. All receptors come from a human donor in good health.

V gene TRBV20-1 combines with J gene TRBJ2-1, with TRBD2 matching 10 bases. Germline CDR1 and CDR2: DFQATT and SNEGSKA (reference sequence). The CDR3 runs to 15 residues. Trimming removed 0 bases from V and 8 bases from J; junction bases left unmatched: 7. CDR3 residues: CSARDPSGGLYEQFF. CDR3 coding DNA: TGCAGTGCTAGAGACCCTAGCGGGGGCTTGTATGAGCAGTTCTTC.

The chain is built from TRBV3-1 and TRBJ2-7; 9 nucleotides line up with TRBD2. This CDR3 comprises 17 residues. Germline V gene lookup returns CDR1 LGHDT and CDR2 YNNKEL (reference sequence). V shed 0 bases and J 2 bases; nucleotides not matched to a gene: 8. The chain's CDR3 is CASSQEGLAGDTYEQYF. The CDR3 nucleotides are TGTGCCAGCAGCCAAGAAGGGTTAGCGGGGGATACCTACGAGCAGTACTTC.

This clonotype is a singleton in its sample. The chain is built from TRBV27 and TRBJ1-5; D gene unclear. The germline V and J ends were trimmed by 3 bases and 6 bases, with 12 bases remaining between them. CDR3 length: 14 amino acids. The germline gives CDR1 MNHEY, CDR2 SMNVEV (reference sequence). The CDR3 nucleotides read TGTGCCAGCAGTTTCAGTACAGACCTTCAGCCCCAGCATTTT. It encodes CASSFSTDLQPQHF.

The genes are TRBV7-3 and TRBJ2-1; a possible D gene is TRBD1 (5 bases). Trimming took off 5 bases at V and 1 base at J, with 9 bases between the two ends. The CDR3 has 14 residues. Germline V CDR1 and CDR2: SGHTA, FQGTGA. The CDR3 loop reads CASSPRTSYNEQFF. CDR3 coding DNA: TGTGCCAGCAGCCCCCGGACATCCTACAATGAGCAGTTCTTC.

J is TRBJ1-2 and V is TRBV9, with D hard to call. Trimming pared 4 bases from V and 0 bases from J, leaving 10 bases between. The CDR3 is made up of 14 amino acids. Germline V gene sequence: CDR1 SGDLS, CDR2 YYNGEE. This chain's CDR3 is CASSPARANYGYTF. CDR3 bases: TGTGCCAGCAGCCCCGCACGGGCTAACTATGGCTACACCTTC.

The chain combines TRBV20-1 with TRBJ2-5, with D possibly being TRBD1 or TRBD2 (5 bases each). Trimming took off 3 bases at V and 2 bases at J, with 7 bases between the two ends. Germline V gene lookup returns CDR1 DFQATT and CDR2 SNEGSKA (reference sequence). This CDR3 is 12 amino acids long. The CDR3 sequence: CSASGGQETQYF. The CDR3 coding sequence is TGCAGTGCTAGTGGGGGACAAGAGACCCAGTACTTC.